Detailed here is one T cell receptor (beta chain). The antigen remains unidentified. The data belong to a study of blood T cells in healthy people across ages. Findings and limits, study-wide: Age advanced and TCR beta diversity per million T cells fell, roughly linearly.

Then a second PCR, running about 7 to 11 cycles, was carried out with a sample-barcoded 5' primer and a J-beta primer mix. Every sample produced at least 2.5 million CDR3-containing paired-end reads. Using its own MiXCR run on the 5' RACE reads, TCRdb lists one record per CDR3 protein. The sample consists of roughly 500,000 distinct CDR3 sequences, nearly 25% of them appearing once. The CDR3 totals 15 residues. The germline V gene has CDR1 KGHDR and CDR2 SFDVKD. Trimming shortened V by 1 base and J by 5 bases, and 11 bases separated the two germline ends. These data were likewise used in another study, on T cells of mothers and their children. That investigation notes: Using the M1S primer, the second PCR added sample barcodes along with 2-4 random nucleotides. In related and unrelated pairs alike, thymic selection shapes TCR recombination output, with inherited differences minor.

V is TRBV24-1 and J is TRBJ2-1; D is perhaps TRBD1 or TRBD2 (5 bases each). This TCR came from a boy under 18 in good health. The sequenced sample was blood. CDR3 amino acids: CATSDLWGTDNEQFF. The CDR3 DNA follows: TGTGCCACCAGTGATTTATGGGGGACCGACAATGAGCAGTTCTTC.